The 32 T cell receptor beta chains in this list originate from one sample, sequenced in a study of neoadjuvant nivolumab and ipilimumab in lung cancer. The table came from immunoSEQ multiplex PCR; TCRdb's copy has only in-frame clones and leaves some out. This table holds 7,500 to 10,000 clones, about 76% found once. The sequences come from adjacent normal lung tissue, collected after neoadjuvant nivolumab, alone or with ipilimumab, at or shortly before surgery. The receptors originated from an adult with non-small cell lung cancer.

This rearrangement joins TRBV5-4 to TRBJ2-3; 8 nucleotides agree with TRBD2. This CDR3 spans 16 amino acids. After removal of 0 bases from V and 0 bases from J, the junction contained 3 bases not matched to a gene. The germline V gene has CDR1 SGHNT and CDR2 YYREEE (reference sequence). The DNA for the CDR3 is TGTGCCAGCAGCTTGGAGGCGGGGGGTAGCACAGATACGCAGTATTTT. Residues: CASSLEAGGSTDTQYF.

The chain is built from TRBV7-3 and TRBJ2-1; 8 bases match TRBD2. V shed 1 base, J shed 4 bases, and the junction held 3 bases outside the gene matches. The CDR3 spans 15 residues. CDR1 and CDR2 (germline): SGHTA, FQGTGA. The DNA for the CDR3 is TGTGCCAGCAGCTTAATTAGCGGGGAATACAATGAGCAGTTCTTC. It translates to CASSLISGEYNEQFF.

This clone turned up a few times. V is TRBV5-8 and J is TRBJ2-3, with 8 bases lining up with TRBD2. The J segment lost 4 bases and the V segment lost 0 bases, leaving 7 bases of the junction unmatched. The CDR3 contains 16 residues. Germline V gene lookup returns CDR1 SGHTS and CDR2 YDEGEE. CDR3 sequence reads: CASSLGTGSGADTQYF. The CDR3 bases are TGTGCCAGCAGCTTGGGTACGGGTAGCGGGGCAGATACGCAGTATTTT.

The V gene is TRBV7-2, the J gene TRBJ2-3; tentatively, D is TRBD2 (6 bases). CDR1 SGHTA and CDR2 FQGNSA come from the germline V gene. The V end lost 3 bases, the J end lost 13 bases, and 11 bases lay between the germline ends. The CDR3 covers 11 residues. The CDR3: CASSFSGTEYF. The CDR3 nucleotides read TGTGCCAGCAGCTTTTCGGGGACTGAGTATTTT.

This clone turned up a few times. The CDR3 region has the DNA TGTGCCAGCATGCCGGACAGGGCGAACACTGAAGCTTTCTTT. Residues: CASMPDRANTEAFF. The chain links TRBV5-5 to TRBJ1-1; 8 positions match TRBD1. CDR1 is SGHKS, CDR2 YYEKEE, per germline (reference sequence). Trimming at V came to 6 bases and at J to 1 base, leaving 5 bases not matched to a gene. The CDR3 extends over 14 amino acids. The whole variable domain, remainder taken from reference TRBV5-5 and TRBJ1-1, is DAGVTQSPTHLIKTRGQQVTLRCSPISGHKSVSWYQQVLGQGPQFIFQYYEKEERGRGNFPDRFSARQFPNYSSELNVNALLLGDSALYLCASMPDRANTEAFFGQGTRLTVV.

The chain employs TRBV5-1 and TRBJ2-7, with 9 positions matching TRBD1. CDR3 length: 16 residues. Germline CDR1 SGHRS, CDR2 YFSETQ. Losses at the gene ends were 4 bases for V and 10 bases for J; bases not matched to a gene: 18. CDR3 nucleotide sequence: TGCGCCAGCAGCCTTACAACAGGGGGCGTGAGATCCTTCCAGTACTTC. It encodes CASSLTTGGVRSFQYF.

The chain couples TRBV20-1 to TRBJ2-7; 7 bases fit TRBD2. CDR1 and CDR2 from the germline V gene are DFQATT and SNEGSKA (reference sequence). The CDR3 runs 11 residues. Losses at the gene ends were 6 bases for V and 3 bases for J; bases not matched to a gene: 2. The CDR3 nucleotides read TGCAGTGCAGCTAGCGGCTACGAGCAGTACTTC. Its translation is CSAASGYEQYF.

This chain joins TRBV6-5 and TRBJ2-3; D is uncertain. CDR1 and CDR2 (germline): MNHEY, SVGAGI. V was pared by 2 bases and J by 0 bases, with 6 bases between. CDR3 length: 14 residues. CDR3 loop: CASSYQTSTDTQYF. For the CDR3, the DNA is TGTGCCAGCAGTTACCAGACTAGCACAGATACGCAGTATTTT.

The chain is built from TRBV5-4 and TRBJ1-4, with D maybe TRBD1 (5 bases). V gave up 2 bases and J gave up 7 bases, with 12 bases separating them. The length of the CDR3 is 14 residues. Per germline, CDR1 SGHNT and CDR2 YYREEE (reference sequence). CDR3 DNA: TGTGCCAGCAGCTTAGGAAGGGGAGGTGAAAAACTGTTTTTT. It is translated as CASSLGRGGEKLFF.

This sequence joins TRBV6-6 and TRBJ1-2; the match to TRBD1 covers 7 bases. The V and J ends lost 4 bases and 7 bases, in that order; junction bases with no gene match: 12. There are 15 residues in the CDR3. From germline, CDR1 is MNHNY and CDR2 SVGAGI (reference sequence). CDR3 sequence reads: CASSFGTEPLSGYTF. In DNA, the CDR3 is TGTGCCAGCAGTTTCGGGACAGAACCCCTAAGTGGCTACACCTTC.

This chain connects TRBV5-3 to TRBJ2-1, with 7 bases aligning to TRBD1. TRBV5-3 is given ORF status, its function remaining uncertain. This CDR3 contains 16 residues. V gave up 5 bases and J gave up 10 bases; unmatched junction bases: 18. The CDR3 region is CARRLLRRQGVNEQFF. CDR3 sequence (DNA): TGTGCCAGAAGGTTGTTGCGTCGGCAGGGGGTGAACGAGCAGTTCTTC.

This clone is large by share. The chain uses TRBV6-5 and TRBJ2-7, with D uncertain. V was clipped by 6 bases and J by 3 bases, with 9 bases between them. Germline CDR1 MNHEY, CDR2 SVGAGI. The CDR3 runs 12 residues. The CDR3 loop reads CASRVGLYEQYF. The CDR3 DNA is TGTGCCAGCAGGGTTGGGCTCTACGAGCAGTACTTC.

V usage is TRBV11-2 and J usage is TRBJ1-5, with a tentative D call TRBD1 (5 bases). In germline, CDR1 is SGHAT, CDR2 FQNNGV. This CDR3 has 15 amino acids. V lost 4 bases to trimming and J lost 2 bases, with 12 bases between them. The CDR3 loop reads CASSSRQGGNQPQHF. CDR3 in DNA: TGTGCCAGCAGCTCCCGGCAGGGTGGCAATCAGCCCCAGCATTTT.

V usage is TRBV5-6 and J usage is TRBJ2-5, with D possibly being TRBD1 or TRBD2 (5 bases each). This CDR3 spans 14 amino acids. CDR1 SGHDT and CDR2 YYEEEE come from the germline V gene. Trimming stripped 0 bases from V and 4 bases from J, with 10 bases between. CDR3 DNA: TGTGCCAGCAGCTTGGTGATGGGGGTAGAGACCCAGTACTTC. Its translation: CASSLVMGVETQYF.

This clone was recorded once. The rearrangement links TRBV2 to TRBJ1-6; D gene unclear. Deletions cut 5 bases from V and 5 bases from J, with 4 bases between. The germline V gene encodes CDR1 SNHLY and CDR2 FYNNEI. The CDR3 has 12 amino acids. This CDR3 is CASSPDNSPLHF. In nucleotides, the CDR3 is TGTGCCAGCAGTCCAGATAATTCACCCCTCCACTTT.

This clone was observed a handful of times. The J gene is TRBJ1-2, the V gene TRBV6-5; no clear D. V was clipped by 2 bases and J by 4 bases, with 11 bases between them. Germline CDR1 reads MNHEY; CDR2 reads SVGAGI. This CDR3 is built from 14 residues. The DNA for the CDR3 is TGTGCCAGCAGTTACGGGATTGGGCGCTATGGCTACACCTTC. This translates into CASSYGIGRYGYTF.

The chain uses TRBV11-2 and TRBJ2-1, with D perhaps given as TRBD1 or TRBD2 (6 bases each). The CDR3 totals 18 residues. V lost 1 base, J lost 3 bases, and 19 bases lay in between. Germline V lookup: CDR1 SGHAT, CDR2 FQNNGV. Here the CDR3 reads CASSLAIRGGLFYNEQFF. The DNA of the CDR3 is TGTGCCAGCAGCTTAGCTATCCGAGGGGGGCTATTCTACAATGAGCAGTTCTTC.

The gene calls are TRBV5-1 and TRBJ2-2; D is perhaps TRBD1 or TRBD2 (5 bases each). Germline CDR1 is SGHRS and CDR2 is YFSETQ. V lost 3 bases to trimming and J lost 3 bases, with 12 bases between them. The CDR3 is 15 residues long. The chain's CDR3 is CASSWPRGDTGELFF. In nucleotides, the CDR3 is TGCGCCAGCAGCTGGCCGCGAGGGGACACCGGGGAGCTGTTTTTT.

The CDR3 bases are TGTGCCAGCAGCGAAACCCGAGGGACAGGCAGCAACTATGGCTACACCTTC. Translated, it gives CASSETRGTGSNYGYTF. The chain uses TRBV5-6 and TRBJ1-2, with 8 bases matching TRBD1. Losses at the gene ends were 4 bases for V and 2 bases for J; bases not matched to a gene: 13. The CDR3 totals 17 residues. Germline loops: CDR1 SGHDT, CDR2 YYEEEE.

CDR3 sequence reads: CAWSVFGTGDYEQYF. The CDR3 nucleotides read TGTGCCTGGAGTGTATTCGGGACAGGGGACTACGAGCAGTACTTC. This chain connects TRBV30 to TRBJ2-7, with TRBD1 matching over 10 bases. Germline-derived CDR1 and CDR2 are GTSNPN and SVGIG (reference sequence). Germline trimming cut 0 bases from V and 3 bases from J; bases unmatched to any gene: 5. This CDR3 is built from 15 residues.

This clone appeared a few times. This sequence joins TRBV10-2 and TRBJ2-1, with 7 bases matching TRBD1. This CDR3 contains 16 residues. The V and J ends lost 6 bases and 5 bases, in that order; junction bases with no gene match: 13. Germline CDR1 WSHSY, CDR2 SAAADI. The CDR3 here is CASRTDRESADNEQFF. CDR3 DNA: TGCGCCAGCAGGACAGACAGGGAATCTGCGGACAATGAGCAGTTCTTC.

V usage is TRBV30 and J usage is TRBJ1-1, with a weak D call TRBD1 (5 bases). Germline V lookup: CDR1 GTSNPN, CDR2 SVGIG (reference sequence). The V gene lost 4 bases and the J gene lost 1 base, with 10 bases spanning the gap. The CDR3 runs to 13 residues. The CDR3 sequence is CAWTGTANTEAFF. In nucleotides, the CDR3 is TGTGCCTGGACCGGGACGGCGAACACTGAAGCTTTCTTT.

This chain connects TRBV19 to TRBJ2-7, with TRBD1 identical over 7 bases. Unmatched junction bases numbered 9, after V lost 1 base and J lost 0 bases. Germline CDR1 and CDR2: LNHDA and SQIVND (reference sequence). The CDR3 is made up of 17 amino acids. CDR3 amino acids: CASSIVGDEGASYEQYF. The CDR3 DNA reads TGTGCCAGTAGTATAGTGGGGGATGAGGGGGCCTCCTACGAGCAGTACTTC.

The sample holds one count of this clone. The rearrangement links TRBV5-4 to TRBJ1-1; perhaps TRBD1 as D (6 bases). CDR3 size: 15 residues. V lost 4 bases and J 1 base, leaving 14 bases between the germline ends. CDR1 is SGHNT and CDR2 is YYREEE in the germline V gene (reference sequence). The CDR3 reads CASSRDKVSNTEAFF. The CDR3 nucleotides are TGTGCCAGCAGCCGGGACAAAGTCTCGAACACTGAAGCTTTCTTT. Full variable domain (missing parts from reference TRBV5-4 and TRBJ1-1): ETGVTQSPTHLIKTRGQQVTLRCSSQSGHNTVSWYQQALGQGPQFIFQYYREEENGRGNFPPRFSGLQFPNYSSELNVNALELDDSALYLCASSRDKVSNTEAFFGQGTRLTVV.

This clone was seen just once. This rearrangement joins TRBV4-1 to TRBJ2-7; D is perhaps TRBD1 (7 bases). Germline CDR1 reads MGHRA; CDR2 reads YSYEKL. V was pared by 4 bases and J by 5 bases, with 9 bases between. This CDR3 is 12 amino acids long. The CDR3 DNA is TGCGCCAGCAGCCCCAGGGGGGACGAGCAGTACTTC. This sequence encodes CASSPRGDEQYF.

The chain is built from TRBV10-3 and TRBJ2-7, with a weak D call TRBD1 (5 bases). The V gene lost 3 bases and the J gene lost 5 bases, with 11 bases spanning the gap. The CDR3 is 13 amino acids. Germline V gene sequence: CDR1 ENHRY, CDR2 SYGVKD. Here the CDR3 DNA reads TGTGCCATCAGTGACCTCAGGGCGAACGAGCAGTACTTC. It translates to CAISDLRANEQYF.

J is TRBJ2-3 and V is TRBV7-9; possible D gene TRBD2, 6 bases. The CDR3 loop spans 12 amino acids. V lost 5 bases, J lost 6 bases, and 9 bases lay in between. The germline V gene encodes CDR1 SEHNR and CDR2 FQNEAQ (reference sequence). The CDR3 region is CASSNSGDTQYF. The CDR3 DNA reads TGTGCCAGCAGCAATAGCGGTGATACGCAGTATTTT.

CDR3 DNA sequence: TGTGCCAGCAGTGAACTAGGACAGGGGAGCTATGGCTACACCTTC. Its protein is CASSELGQGSYGYTF. This chain connects TRBV25-1 to TRBJ1-2; 9 nucleotides align to TRBD1. CDR3 length: 15 amino acids. V lost 2 bases, J lost 4 bases, and 5 bases stayed unmatched. Germline-derived CDR1 and CDR2 are MGHDK and SYGVNS.

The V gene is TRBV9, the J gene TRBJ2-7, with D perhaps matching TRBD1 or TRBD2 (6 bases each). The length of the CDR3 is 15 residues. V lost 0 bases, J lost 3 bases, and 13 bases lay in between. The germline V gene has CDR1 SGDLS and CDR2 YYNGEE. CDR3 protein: CASSVALGGGYEQYF. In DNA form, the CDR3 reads TGTGCCAGCAGCGTAGCCCTCGGAGGGGGCTACGAGCAGTACTTC.

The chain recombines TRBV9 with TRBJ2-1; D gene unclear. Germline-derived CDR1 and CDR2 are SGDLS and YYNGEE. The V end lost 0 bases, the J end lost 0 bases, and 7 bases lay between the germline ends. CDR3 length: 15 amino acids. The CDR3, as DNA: TGTGCCAGCAGCGTAGAGGTTAGCTCCTACAATGAGCAGTTCTTC. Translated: CASSVEVSSYNEQFF. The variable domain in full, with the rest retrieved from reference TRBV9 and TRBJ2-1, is DSGVTQTPKHLITATGQRVTLRCSPRSGDLSVYWYQQSLDQGLQFLIQYYNGEERAKGNILERFSAQQFPDLHSELNLSSLELGDSALYFCASSVEVSSYNEQFFGPGTRLTVL.

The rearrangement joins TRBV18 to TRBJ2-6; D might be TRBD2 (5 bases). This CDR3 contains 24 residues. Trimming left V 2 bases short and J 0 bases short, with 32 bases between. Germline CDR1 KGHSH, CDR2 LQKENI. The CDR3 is CASSPNSDEGLSTVALSGANVLTF. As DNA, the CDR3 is TGTGCCAGCTCACCAAATAGTGATGAGGGTTTGTCCACGGTAGCCCTCTCTGGGGCCAACGTCCTGACTTTC.

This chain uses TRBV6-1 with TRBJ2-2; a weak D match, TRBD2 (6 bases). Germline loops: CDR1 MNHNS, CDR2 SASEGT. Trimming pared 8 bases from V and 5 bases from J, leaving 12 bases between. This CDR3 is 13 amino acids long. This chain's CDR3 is CASLGLGTGELFF. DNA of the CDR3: TGTGCCAGCCTGGGACTGGGAACCGGGGAGCTGTTTTTT.